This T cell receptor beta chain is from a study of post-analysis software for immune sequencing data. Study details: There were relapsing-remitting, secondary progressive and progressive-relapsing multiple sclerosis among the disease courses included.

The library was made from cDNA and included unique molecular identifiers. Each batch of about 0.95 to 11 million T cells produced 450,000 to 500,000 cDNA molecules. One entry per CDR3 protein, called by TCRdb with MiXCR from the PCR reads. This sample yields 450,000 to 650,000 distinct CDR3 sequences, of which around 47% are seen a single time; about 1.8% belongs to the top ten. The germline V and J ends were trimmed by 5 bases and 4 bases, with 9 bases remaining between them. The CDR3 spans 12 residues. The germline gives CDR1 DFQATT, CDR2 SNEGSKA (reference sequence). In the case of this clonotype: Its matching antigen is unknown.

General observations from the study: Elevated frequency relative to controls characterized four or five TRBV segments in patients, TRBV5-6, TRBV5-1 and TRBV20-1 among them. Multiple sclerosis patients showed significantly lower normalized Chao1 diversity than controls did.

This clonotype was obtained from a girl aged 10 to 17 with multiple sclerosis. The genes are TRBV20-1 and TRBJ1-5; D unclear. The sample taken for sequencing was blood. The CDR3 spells CSASDRNQPQHF. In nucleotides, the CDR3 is TGCAGTGCTTCGGACCGTAATCAGCCCCAGCATTTT.